Listed below are T cell receptor beta chains from one sample, sequenced in a study of T cells in Graves' hyperthyroidism and ophthalmopathy. TCRdb re-derived calls from the multiplex PCR reads in MiXCR, one entry per CDR3 protein. The table includes approximately 720,000 distinct CDR3 sequences, approximately 18% detected once. Sequenced input: blood. These receptor sequences come from a woman aged 50 to 60 with Graves' hyperthyroidism that later progressed to Graves' ophthalmopathy. The CDR3 runs from the conserved cysteine through the conserved F or W.

v_call cdr3_aa
TRBV6-1 CASIRTENEKLFF
TRBV4-2 CASRMWDGEEGGYTF
TRBV29-1 CSVDGDRANYGYTF
TRBV6-2/TRBV6-3 CASTPENEQFF
TRBV11-1 CASSPTDRAYQETQYF
TRBV10-2 CASSGSEKLFF
TRBV5-5 CASSLSPTFEAFF
TRBV6-1 CASTPMSSGTGSYNEQFF
TRBV7-9 CASSPPQRGGTDTQYF
TRBV3-1 CASSQKGIRSGNTIYF
TRBV4-1 CASSQVGPSSYNEQFF
TRBV27 CASSARRTATNEKLFF
TRBV5-1 CASSVQGSSGNTIYF
TRBV3-1 CASSQDHEGTGGYTF
TRBV13 CASLGVAINQPQHF
TRBV5-1 CASSLEVFGANVLTF
TRBV6-2/TRBV6-3 CASSYELPITDAQYF
TRBV9 CASSATGTSGHNEQFF
TRBV3-1 CASSHVRGWYNEQFF
TRBV4-1 CASSQDEARGLTYGYTF
TRBV27 CASSRTASGNTIYF
TRBV4-2 CANSQVLAGRTQYF
TRBV10-3 CAISESRGGSYEQYF
TRBV19 CASSIGGQMNTEAFF
TRBV4-2 CASSLSLGAQPQHF
TRBV7-8 CASSLITSGGAETQYF
TRBV5-1 CASSLDGTGISGANVLTF
TRBV27 CASSRRSGELFF
TRBV5-8 CASSATPGQTNEKLFF
TRBV10-3 CAISEMGGGAVNEQYF
TRBV7-9 CASSQGQGNEKLFF
TRBV7-8 CASTSPAGNYEQYF